These 16 T cell receptor beta chains were sequenced from one sample in a study of tumor-infiltrating lymphocytes in primary liver carcinoma. Unsorted whole blood served as the source of blood RNA, and germline DNA was extracted as well. A constant-region primer served to make TCR beta cDNA from roughly 500 ng total RNA. Three-round nested multiplex PCR performed with slightly modified ARM-PCR produced the TCR beta libraries. Two initial PCR rounds of about 10 cycles each paired TRBV1-TRBV30 forward primers with a C-beta reverse primer. TCRdb independently ran MiXCR on the multiplex PCR reads; one entry per CDR3 protein. Here the sample spans approximately 300,000 distinct CDR3 sequences, less than 75% being singletons. Sample: peripheral blood. Receptors originate from a middle-aged man with primary liver carcinoma and hepatitis B virus infection.

A single count supports this clonotype. One end of the junction varies from germline; a read error may be responsible. The chain uses TRBV4-3 and TRBJ2-7; D gene ambiguous. The CDR3 covers 14 residues. CDR1 LGHNA and CDR2 YSLEER come from the germline V gene. CDR3 bases: TGCGCCAGCAGTCAAGCAGCCACTTCCTACGACCAGTACTTC. Amino acid sequence: CASSQAATSYDQYF.

Points on this clonotype: At one end the junction does not follow the germline gene, possibly because of a read error. This chain joins TRBV5-1 and TRBJ2-3, with D perhaps matching TRBD2 (5 bases). CDR3 length equals 14 residues. The germline V gene has CDR1 SGHRS and CDR2 YFSETQ. The DNA of the CDR3 is TGCGTCAGCAGCACCACTAGTGGGACAGATACGCAGTATTTT. Translating it yields CVSSTTSGTDTQYF.

Notes on this clonotype: A much larger clone differs from this one at a single base, so this may be a read error. The rearrangement joins TRBV5-4 to TRBJ2-1; the D gene is possibly TRBD1 (6 bases). Germline V CDR1 and CDR2: SGHNT, YYREEE (reference sequence). The CDR3 is 14 residues long. The CDR3 here is CVSSLWGRAGEQFF. CDR3 DNA: TGTGTCAGCAGCTTGTGGGGGCGTGCGGGTGAGCAGTTCTTC.

Details on this clonotype: Its ends do not fully match the called genes, so a read error is possible. The chain couples TRBV6-5 to TRBJ2-7; D unresolved. Germline V gives CDR1 MNHEY, CDR2 SVGAGI. There are 14 residues in the CDR3. CDR3 region: CASSHRSRSDEQYF. CDR3 coding DNA: TGTGCCAGCAGTCACAGATCCCGGAGTGACGAGCAGTATTTC.

This clonotype was seen repeatedly, ten times or more. The chain is built from TRBV5-1 and TRBJ1-2, with D uncertain. CDR1 and CDR2 from the germline V gene are SGHRS and YFSETQ. The CDR3 covers 14 residues. The V end was cut by 0 bases, the J end by 8 bases, with 14 bases between. Written as DNA, the CDR3 is TGCGCCAGCAGCTTGGCCGAGGTTTGGGAGGGCTACACCTTC. Translated, it gives CASSLAEVWEGYTF.

This chain links TRBV5-1 with TRBJ1-2; D is unclear. The ends were cut back, 2 bases at V and 2 bases at J, with 7 bases in the middle. This CDR3 spans 13 amino acids. CDR1 and CDR2 (germline): SGHRS, YFSETQ. CDR3 nucleotides: TGCGCCAGCAGCTTAGCCGGCAACTATGGCTACACCTTC. Protein sequence: CASSLAGNYGYTF.

On this clonotype: The junction shows a germline mismatch at one end, possibly a read error. J is TRBJ2-7 and V is TRBV4-1; TRBD2 matches 10 bases. From germline, CDR1 is MGHRA and CDR2 YSYEKL. This CDR3 is built from 18 residues. CDR3 region: CDSNSQGSASGRLNEQYF. Written as DNA, the CDR3 is TGCGACAGCAACTCCCAGGGGTCGGCTAGCGGGAGATTAAACGAGCAGTACTTC.

The J gene is TRBJ1-3, the V gene TRBV11-2; D not certain. Trimming removed 10 bases from V and 4 bases from J, with 11 bases in between. This CDR3 has 12 residues. Germline CDR1 is SGHAT and CDR2 is FQNNGV. The CDR3 sequence: CAISLGGNTIYF. The CDR3 nucleotides read TGTGCCATTAGCTTGGGGGGAAACACCATATATTTT. Filled out from reference TRBV11-2 and TRBJ1-3, the complete variable domain reads EAGVAQSPRYKIIEKRQSVAFWCNPISGHATLYWYQQILGQGPKLLIQFQNNGVVDDSQLPKDRFSAERLKGVDSTLKIQPAKLEDSAVYLCAISLGGNTIYFGEGSWLTVV.

This clonotype was recorded only once. Since a much larger clone is just one base distant, this may be a read error. Because it lacks the conserved phenylalanine or tryptophan at the end, this CDR3 is likely a read error. This chain connects TRBV4-1 to TRBJ1-2; D is undetermined. The germline V and J ends were trimmed by 0 bases and 4 bases, with 15 bases remaining between them. Germline V gives CDR1 MGHRA, CDR2 YSYEKL. The CDR3 spans 16 residues. CDR3 coding DNA: TGCGCCAGCAGCCAAGAGGGTGGAGGGAAACGCTATGGCTACACCCTC. Protein: CASSQEGGGKRYGYTL.

At least ten counts were recorded for this clonotype. V is TRBV10-3 and J is TRBJ1-2, with D perhaps TRBD1 (6 bases). Germline values: CDR1 ENHRY, CDR2 SYGVKD. V was cut by 5 bases and J by 6 bases, with 19 bases left in between. This CDR3 has 15 residues. CDR3 region: CAISTLREGGNGYTF. The DNA for the CDR3 is TGTGCCATCAGTACCCTCCGTGAGGGGGGCAATGGCTACACCTTC.

This clonotype was detected ten times or more. The V and J genes are TRBV6-1 and TRBJ1-5; unclear D gene. The germline V gene encodes CDR1 MNHNS and CDR2 SASEGT. This CDR3 is 15 amino acids long. V was pared by 8 bases and J by 2 bases, with 16 bases between. The CDR3 sequence is CASDPEGYRNQPQHF. The DNA of the CDR3 is TGTGCCAGCGACCCCGAAGGGTATCGCAATCAGCCCCAGCATTTT.

As concerns this clonotype: This clone may be a read error of a much larger clone one base away. The CDR3 bases are TGTGCCAGCTCACAAGAGGGACAGGGGTCTACGGCTTTCTTT. Amino acids: CASSQEGQGSTAFF. This chain links TRBV18 with TRBJ1-1; 10 positions agree with TRBD1. The CDR3 loop spans 14 amino acids. Germline lookup yields CDR1 KGHSH and CDR2 LQKENI. The J segment lost 11 bases and the V segment lost 4 bases, leaving 10 bases of the junction unmatched. The whole variable domain, remainder taken from reference TRBV18 and TRBJ1-1, is NAGVMQNPRHLVRRRGQEARLRCSPMKGHSHVYWYRQLPEEGLKFMVYLQKENIIDESGMPKERFSAEFPKEGPSILRIQQVVRGDSAAYFCASSQEGQGSTAFFGQGTRLTVV.

The V and J genes are TRBV20-1 and TRBJ1-1; D gene uncertain. The germline V gene has CDR1 DFQATT and CDR2 SNEGSKA (reference sequence). Trimming cost V 3 bases and J 1 base, with 6 bases left between them. The CDR3 covers 12 residues. Here the CDR3 DNA reads TGCAGTGCTAGGAAGTCGAACACTGAAGCTTTCTTT. Translated: CSARKSNTEAFF.

As regards this clonotype: Compared with germline, one end of the junction differs, possibly owing to a read error. The chain combines TRBV6-1 with TRBJ2-7, with a possible D match to TRBD2 (5 bases). Germline CDR1 reads MNHNS; CDR2 reads SASEGT. The length of the CDR3 is 14 residues. The CDR3, as DNA: TGTGCCAACAGTGCACCGGGAATGTCCTACGAGCAGTACTTC. Protein product: CANSAPGMSYEQYF.

This clonotype was counted between two and nine times. This chain links TRBV5-1 with TRBJ2-2; D remains ambiguous. This CDR3 is built from 16 residues. Trimming cost V 0 bases and J 3 bases, with 12 bases left between them. Germline-derived CDR1 and CDR2 are SGHRS and YFSETQ. The CDR3 is CASSLGPLRDTGELFF. DNA of the CDR3: TGCGCCAGCAGCTTGGGACCGCTTCGGGACACCGGGGAGCTGTTTTTT.

This clonotype has just one count. A much larger clone differs from this one at a single base, so this may be a read error. The CDR3 does not end in the conserved phenylalanine or tryptophan, so this is likely a read error. V and J are TRBV6-1 and TRBJ1-1, with D unclear. CDR1 is MNHNS and CDR2 is SASEGT in the germline V gene. The V end was cut by 10 bases, the J end by 0 bases, with 6 bases between. The CDR3 has 11 residues. Written as DNA, the CDR3 is TGTGCCACCGACCTGAACACTGAAGCTTTCCTT. This translates into CATDLNTEAFL.